This T cell receptor beta chain was recorded in a study of blood T cell repertoires in COVID-19. In the study overall: Acute and convalescent COVID-19 samples came from the United States, Italy and Spain. Nucleic acid was either cDNA or gDNA, and it came from T cells, B-cell-depleted T cells, or PBMCs.

Seattle-derived patients entered the study during active infection and were followed longitudinally. Trimming removed 1 base at V and 2 bases at J, with 8 bases between. The CDR3 consists of 13 residues. Germline V gene data show CDR1 as GTSNPN and CDR2 as SVGIG (reference sequence). Here immunoSEQ multiplex PCR was the method, and the copy in TCRdb shows in-frame clones only, minus some. The table lists about 420,000 clones, about 90% of them singletons. The sample was peripheral blood. The chain carries TRBV30 and TRBJ2-5, with a tentative D call TRBD1 (6 bases). This TCR was sampled from a man aged 18 to 30 with COVID-19, enrolled during active disease. The CDR3 loop reads CAWSADSQETQYF. In DNA, the CDR3 is TGTGCCTGGAGTGCGGACAGTCAAGAGACCCAGTACTTC.